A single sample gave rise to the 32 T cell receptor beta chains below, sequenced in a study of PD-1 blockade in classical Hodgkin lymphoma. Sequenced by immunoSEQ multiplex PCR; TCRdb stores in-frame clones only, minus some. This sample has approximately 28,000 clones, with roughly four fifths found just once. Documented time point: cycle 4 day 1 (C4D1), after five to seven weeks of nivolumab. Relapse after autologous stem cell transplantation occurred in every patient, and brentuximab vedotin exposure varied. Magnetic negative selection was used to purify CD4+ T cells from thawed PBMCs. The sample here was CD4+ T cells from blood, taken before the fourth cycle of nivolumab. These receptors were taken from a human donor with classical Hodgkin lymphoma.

In DNA form, the CDR3 reads TGTGCCAGCAGCTTGGGACAGGGGATTCGGGGCACTGAAGCTTTCTTT. Residues: CASSLGQGIRGTEAFF. The chain has TRBV7-6 and TRBJ1-1; 10 bases are shared with TRBD1. The junction had 8 bases not matched to a gene; V was cut back by 3 bases and J by 4 bases. In germline, CDR1 is SGHVS, CDR2 FNYEAQ. The CDR3 contains 16 residues.

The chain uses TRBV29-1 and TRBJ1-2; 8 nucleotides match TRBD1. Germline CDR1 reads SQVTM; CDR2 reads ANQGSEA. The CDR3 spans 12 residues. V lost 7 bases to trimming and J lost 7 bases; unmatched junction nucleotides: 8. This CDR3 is CSALDRVGGYTF. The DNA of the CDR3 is TGCAGCGCCCTGGACAGGGTGGGTGGCTACACCTTC.

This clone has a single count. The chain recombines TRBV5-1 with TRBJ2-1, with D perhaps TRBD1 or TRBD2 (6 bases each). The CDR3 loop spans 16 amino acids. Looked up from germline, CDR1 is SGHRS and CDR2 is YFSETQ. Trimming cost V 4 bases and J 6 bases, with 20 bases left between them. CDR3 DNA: TGCGCCAGCAGCCCCGGGGGCCCCGTCTCGGGCAATGAGCAGTTCTTC. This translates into CASSPGGPVSGNEQFF.

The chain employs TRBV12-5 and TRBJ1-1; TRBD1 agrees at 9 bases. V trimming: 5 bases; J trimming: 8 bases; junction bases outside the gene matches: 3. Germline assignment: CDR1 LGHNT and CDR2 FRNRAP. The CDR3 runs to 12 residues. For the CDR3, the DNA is TGTGCTAGTGGTATACAGGGGGCGGAAGCTTTCTTT. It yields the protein CASGIQGAEAFF.

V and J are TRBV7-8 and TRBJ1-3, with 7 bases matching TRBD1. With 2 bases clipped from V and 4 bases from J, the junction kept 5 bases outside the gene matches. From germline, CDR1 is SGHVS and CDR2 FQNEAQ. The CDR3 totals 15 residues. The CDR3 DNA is TGTGCCAGCAGCTTAACGGGACAGCCGGGAAACACCATATATTTT. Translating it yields CASSLTGQPGNTIYF.

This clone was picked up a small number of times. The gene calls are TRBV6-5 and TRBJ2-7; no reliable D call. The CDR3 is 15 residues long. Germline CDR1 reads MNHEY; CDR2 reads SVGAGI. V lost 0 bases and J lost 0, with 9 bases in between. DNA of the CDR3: TGTGCCAGCAGTTACTCTCCAGCAAGCTCCTACGAGCAGTACTTC. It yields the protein CASSYSPASSYEQYF.

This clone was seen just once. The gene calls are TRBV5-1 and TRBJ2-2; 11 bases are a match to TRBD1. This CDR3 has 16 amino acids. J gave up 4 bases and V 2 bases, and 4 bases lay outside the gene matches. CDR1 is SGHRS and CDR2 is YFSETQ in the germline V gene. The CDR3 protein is CASSFPGTGGTGELFF. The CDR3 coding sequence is TGCGCCAGCAGCTTTCCCGGGACAGGGGGCACCGGGGAGCTGTTTTTT.

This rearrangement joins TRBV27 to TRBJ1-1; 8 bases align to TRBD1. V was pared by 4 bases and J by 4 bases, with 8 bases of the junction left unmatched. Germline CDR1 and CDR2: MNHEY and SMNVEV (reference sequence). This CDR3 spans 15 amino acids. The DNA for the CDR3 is TGTGCCAGCAGTTCCCCCCTTGGACAGGGCACTGAAGCTTTCTTT. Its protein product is CASSSPLGQGTEAFF.

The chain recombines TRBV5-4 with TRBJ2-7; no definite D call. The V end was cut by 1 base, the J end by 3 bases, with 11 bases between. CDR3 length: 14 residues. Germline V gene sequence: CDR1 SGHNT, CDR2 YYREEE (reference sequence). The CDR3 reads CASSLSGFNYEQYF. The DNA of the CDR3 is TGTGCCAGCAGCTTGTCCGGGTTTAACTACGAGCAGTACTTC.

The CDR3 nucleotides read TGCGCCAGCAGCTTTAGACAGGGGGTTGCCGGGGAGCTGTTTTTT. Amino acid sequence: CASSFRQGVAGELFF. The chain employs TRBV5-1 and TRBJ2-2, with 9 bases fitting TRBD1. There are 15 residues in the CDR3. The germline V gene has CDR1 SGHRS and CDR2 YFSETQ. Trimming took 2 bases from V and 6 from J; bases not matched to a gene: 5.

The CDR3 bases are TGTGCCAGCAGTATGGGAGGAGGCACTGAAGCTTTCTTT. Its protein product is CASSMGGGTEAFF. The gene calls are TRBV25-1 and TRBJ1-1; D call uncertain. Germline V gives CDR1 MGHDK, CDR2 SYGVNS. CDR3 size: 13 residues. The V and J ends lost 5 bases and 4 bases respectively, with 11 bases between them.

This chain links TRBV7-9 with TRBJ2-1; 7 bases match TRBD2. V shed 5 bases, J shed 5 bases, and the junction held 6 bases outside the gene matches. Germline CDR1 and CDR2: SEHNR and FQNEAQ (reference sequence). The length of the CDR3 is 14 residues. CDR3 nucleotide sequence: TGTGCCAGCAGCCCGACTAGCCCCCACAATGAGCAGTTCTTC. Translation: CASSPTSPHNEQFF.

CDR3 loop: CASSPPTGILSGANVLTF. The CDR3 region has the DNA TGTGCCAGCAGCCCCCCGACCGGGATTCTCTCTGGGGCCAACGTCCTGACTTTC. The chain links TRBV7-9 to TRBJ2-6, with D possibly matching TRBD2 (5 bases). The CDR3 extends over 18 amino acids. Germline values: CDR1 SEHNR, CDR2 FQNEAQ (reference sequence). Trimming took off 5 bases at V and 0 bases at J, with 17 bases between the two ends.

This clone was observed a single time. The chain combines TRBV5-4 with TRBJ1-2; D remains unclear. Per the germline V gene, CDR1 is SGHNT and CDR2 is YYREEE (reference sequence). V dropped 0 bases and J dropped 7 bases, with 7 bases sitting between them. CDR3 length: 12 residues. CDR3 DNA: TGTGCCAGCAGCTTGGACCGGGGTGGCTACACCTTC. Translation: CASSLDRGGYTF.

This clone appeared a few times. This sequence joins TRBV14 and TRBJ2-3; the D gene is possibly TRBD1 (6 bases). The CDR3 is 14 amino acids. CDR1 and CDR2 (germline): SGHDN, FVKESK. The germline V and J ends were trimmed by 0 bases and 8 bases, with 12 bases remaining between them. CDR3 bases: TGTGCCAGCAGCCAAGATTTCAGGGGTGCTACGCAGTATTTT. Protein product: CASSQDFRGATQYF. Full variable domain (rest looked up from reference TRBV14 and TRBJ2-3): EAGVTQFPSHSVIEKGQTVTLRCDPISGHDNLYWYRRVMGKEIKFLLHFVKESKQDESGMPNNRFLAERTGGTYSTLKVQPAELEDSGVYFCASSQDFRGATQYFGPGTRLTVL.

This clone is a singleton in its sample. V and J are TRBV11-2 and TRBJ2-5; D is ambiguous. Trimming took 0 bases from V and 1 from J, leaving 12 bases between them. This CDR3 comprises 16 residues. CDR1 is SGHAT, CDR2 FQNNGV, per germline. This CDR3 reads CASSLDLSDVQETQYF. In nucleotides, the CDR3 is TGTGCCAGCAGCTTAGATCTATCGGACGTCCAAGAGACCCAGTACTTC.

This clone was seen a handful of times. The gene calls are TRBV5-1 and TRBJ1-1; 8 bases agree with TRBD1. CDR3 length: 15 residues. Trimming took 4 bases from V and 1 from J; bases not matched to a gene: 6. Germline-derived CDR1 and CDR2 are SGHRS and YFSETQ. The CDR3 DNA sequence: TGCGCCAGCAGCCTCCAGGGGGCAGGGAACACTGAAGCTTTCTTT. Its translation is CASSLQGAGNTEAFF.

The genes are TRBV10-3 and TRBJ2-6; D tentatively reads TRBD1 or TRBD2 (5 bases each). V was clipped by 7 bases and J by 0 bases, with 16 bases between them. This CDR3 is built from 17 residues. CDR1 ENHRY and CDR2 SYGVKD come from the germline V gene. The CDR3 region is CAITWDGVSSGANVLTF. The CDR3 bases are TGTGCCATCACTTGGGACGGAGTAAGCTCTGGGGCCAACGTCCTGACTTTC.

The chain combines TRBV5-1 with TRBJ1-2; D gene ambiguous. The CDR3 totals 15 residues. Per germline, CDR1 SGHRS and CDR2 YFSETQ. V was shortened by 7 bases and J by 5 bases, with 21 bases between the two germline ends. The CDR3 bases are TGCGCCAGCTATAACGGGCTTCTTGGGCGGTATGGCTACACCTTC. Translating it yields CASYNGLLGRYGYTF.

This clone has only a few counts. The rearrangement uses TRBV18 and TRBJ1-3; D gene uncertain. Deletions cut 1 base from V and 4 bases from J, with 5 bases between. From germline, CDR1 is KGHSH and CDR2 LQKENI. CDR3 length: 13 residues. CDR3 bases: TGTGCCAGCTCACCACTAGAAGGAAACACCATATATTTT. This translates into CASSPLEGNTIYF.

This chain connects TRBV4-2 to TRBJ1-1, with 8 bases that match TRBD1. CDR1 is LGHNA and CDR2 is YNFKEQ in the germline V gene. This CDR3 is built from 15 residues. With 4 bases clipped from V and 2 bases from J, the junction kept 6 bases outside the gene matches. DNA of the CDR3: TGTGCCAGCAGCCGGTTTTCAGGGGGCAACACTGAAGCTTTCTTT. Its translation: CASSRFSGGNTEAFF.

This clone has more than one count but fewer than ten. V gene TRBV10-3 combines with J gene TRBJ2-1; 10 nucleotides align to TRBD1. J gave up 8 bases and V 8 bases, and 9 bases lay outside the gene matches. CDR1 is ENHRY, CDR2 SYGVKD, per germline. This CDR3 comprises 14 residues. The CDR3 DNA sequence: TGTGCCATCGGAGGGGGGACAGGGGAGGATGAGCAGTTCTTC. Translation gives CAIGGGTGEDEQFF.

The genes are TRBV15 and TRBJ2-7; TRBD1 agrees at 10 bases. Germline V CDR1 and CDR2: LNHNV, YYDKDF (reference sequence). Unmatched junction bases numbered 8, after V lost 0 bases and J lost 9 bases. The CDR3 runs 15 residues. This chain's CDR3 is CATSRDWGQGIWQYF. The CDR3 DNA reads TGTGCCACCAGCAGAGATTGGGGACAGGGGATTTGGCAGTACTTC.

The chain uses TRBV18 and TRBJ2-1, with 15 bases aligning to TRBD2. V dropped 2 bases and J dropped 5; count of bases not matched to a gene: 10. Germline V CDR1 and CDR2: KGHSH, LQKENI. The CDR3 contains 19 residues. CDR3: CASSPWGLAGGSFDNEQFF. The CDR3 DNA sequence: TGTGCCAGCTCACCATGGGGACTAGCGGGAGGTTCCTTCGACAATGAGCAGTTCTTC.

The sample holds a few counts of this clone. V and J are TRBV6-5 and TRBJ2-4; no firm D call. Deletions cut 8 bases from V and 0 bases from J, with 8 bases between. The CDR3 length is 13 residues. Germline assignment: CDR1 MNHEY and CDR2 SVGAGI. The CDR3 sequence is CASSGTAKNIQYF. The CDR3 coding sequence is TGTGCCAGCTCAGGTACAGCCAAAAACATTCAGTACTTC.

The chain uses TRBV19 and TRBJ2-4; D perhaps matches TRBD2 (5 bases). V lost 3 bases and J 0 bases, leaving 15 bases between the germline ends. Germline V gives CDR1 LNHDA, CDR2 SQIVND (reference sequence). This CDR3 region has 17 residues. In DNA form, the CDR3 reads TGTGCCAGTAGTATGGGGAGCAGTCTCCTAGCCAAAAACATTCAGTACTTC. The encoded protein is CASSMGSSLLAKNIQYF.

The CDR3: CASSRQAWETDTQYF. The CDR3 DNA follows: TGTGCCAGCAGCCGACAGGCGTGGGAAACAGATACGCAGTATTTT. V usage is TRBV6-5 and J usage is TRBJ2-3; perhaps TRBD1 as D (6 bases). Germline values: CDR1 MNHEY, CDR2 SVGAGI. Deletions cut 6 bases from V and 3 bases from J, with 16 bases between. This CDR3 has 15 residues.

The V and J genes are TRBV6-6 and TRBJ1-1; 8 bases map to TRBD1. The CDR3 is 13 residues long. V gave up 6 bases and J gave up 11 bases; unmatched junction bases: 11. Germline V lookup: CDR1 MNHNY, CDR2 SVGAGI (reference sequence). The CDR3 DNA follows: TGTGCCAGCAGCCAAACAGGGGGTTTAGGGGCTTTCTTT. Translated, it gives CASSQTGGLGAFF.

CDR3 amino acids: CSVEKDTDTQYF. Here the CDR3 DNA reads TGCAGCGTTGAAAAGGACACAGATACGCAGTATTTT. The chain links TRBV29-1 to TRBJ2-3; no firm D call. The V end was cut by 2 bases, the J end by 2 bases, with 5 bases between. This CDR3 is 12 amino acids long. Germline V gene lookup returns CDR1 SQVTM and CDR2 ANQGSEA.

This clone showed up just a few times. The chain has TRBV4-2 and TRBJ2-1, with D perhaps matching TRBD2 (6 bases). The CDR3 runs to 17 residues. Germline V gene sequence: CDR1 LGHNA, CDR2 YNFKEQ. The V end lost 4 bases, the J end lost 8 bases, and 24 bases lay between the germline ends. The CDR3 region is CASSRDWGDNPVDEQFF. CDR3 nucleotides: TGTGCCAGCAGCCGAGACTGGGGGGATAACCCAGTGGATGAGCAGTTCTTC.

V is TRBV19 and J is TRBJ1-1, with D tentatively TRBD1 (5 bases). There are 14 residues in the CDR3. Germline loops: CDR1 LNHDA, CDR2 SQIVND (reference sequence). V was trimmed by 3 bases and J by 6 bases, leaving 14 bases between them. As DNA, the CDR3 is TGTGCCAGTAGTATTAGGGGAAATCCCGCTGAAGCTTTCTTT. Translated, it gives CASSIRGNPAEAFF.

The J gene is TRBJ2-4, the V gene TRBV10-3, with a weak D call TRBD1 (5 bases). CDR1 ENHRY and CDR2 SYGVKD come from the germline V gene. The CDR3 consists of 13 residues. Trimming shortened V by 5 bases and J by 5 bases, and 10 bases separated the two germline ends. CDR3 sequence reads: CAISNLRENIQYF. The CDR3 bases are TGTGCCATCAGTAACCTCAGGGAAAACATTCAGTACTTC.